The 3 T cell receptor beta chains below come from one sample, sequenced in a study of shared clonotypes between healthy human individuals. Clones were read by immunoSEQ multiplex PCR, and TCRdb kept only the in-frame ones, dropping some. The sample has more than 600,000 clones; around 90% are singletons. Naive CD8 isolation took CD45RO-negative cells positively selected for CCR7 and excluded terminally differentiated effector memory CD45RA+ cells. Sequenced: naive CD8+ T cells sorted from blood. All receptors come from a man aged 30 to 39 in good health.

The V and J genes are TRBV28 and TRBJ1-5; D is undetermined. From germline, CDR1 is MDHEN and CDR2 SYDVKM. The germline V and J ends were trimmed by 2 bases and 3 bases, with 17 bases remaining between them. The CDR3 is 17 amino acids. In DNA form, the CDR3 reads TGTGCCAGCAGTTTAAATATCCGACGGAAAATCAATCAGCCCCAGCATTTT. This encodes CASSLNIRRKINQPQHF.

The CDR3 loop is CASSAGTSGDDEQFF. The DNA of the CDR3 is TGTGCCAGCAGCGCTGGGACTAGCGGGGACGATGAGCAGTTCTTC. This chain links TRBV5-8 with TRBJ2-1; 13 nucleotides align to TRBD2. This CDR3 is 15 amino acids long. V was clipped by 4 bases and J by 8 bases; unmatched bases: 6. Per germline, CDR1 SGHTS and CDR2 YDEGEE.

CDR3 sequence (DNA): TGTGCCAGTAGTATATCCGTTAGCTCCTACAATGAGCAGTTCTTC. Translating it yields CASSISVSSYNEQFF. V gene TRBV19 combines with J gene TRBJ2-1; D is unclear. CDR1 is LNHDA and CDR2 is SQIVND in the germline V gene (reference sequence). This CDR3 has 15 amino acids. Trimming left V 2 bases short and J 0 bases short, with 8 bases between.